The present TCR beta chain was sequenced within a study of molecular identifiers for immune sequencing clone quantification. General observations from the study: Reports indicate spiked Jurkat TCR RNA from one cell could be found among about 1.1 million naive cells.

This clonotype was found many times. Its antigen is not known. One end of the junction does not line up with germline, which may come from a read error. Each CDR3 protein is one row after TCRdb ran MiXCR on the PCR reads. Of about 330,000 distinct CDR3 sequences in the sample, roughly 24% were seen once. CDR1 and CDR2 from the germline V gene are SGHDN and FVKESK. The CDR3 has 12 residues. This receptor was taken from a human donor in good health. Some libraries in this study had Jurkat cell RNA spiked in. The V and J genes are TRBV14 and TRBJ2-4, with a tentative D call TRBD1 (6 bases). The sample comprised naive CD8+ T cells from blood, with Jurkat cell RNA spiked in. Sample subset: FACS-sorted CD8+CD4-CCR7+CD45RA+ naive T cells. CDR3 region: CASSQDRGSRDF. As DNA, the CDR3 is TGTGCCAGCAGCCAAGATAGGGGGTCGAGGGACTTC.